This entry concerns a single T cell receptor beta chain. No antigen is known for it. The sample comes from a study of naive and memory T cell subsets. The beta constant-region primer was an equimolar mix of two oligonucleotides covering TRBC1 and TRBC2. Four rounds of PCR amplified the ligated cDNA using nested alpha and beta constant-region primers plus SP2. An oligonucleotide with the SP2 primer and a 12-nucleotide UMI was ligated to the cDNA 3' end. TCRdb recomputed calls from the UMI-ligation and nested PCR reads with MiXCR, one row per CDR3 protein. The top ten clones hold about 0.11% of a sample with 150,000 or so distinct CDR3 sequences, 22% of them seen once. General study findings and limits: Especially in CD8 cells, naive repertoires contained a few larger clonotypes, possibly CD45RA-re-expressing memory cells. TCR counts from RNA may reflect activation-linked expression changes. In naive cells, over 90% of TCR sequences were seen only once.

The V gene end was trimmed by 7 bases and the J gene end by 2 bases; junction bases not matched to a gene: 5. In germline, CDR1 is SQVTM, CDR2 ANQGSEA. The CDR3 extends over 13 amino acids. Alpha and beta libraries were amplified separately from the second PCR onward. The chain recombines TRBV29-1 with TRBJ2-7; the match to TRBD1 covers 10 bases. Source material: naive CD4+ T cells from blood. The origin of this receptor is a human donor in good health. The CDR3 sequence: CSAKGTGAYEQYF. The DNA of the CDR3 is TGCAGCGCCAAGGGGACAGGGGCCTACGAGCAGTACTTC.